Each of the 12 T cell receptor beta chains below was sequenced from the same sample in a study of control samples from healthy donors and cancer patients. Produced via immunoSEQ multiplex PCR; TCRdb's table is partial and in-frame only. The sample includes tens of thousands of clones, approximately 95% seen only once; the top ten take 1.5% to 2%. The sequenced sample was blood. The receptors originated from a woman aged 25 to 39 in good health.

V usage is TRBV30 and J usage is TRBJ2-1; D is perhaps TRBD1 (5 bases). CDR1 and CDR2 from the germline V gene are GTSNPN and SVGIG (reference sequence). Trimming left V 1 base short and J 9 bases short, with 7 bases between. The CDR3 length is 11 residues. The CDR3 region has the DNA TGTGCCTGGAGTGGGGGCGGTGAGCAGTTCTTC. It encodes CAWSGGGEQFF.

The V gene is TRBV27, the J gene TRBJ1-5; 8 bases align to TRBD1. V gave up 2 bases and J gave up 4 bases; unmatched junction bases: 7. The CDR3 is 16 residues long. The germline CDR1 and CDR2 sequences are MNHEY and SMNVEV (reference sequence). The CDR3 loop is CASSLRTGFGNQPQHF. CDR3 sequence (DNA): TGTGCCAGCAGTTTACGGACAGGGTTTGGTAATCAGCCCCAGCATTTT.

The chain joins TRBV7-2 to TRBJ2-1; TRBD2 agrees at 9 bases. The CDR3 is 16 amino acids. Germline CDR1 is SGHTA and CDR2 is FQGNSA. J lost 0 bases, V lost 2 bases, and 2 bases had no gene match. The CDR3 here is CASSLRSGSSYNEQFF. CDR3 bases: TGTGCCAGCAGCTTACGTAGCGGGAGCTCCTACAATGAGCAGTTCTTC.

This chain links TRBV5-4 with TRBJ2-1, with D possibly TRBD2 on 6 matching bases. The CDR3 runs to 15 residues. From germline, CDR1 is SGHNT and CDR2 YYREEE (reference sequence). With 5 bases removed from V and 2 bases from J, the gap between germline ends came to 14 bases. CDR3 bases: TGTGCCAGCAGGCAAGCTAGCGCCGCCTACAATGAGCAGTTCTTC. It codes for CASRQASAAYNEQFF. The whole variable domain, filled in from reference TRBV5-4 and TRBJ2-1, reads ETGVTQSPTHLIKTRGQQVTLRCSSQSGHNTVSWYQQALGQGPQFIFQYYREEENGRGNFPPRFSGLQFPNYSSELNVNALELDDSALYLCASRQASAAYNEQFFGPGTRLTVL.

CDR3 sequence reads: CASSLMGLNEQFF. CDR3 coding DNA: TGTGCCAGCAGCTTAATGGGTCTAAATGAGCAGTTCTTC. The chain carries TRBV7-3 and TRBJ2-1; the D is unclear. Trimming cost V 1 base and J 7 bases, with 8 bases left between them. Germline V gene data show CDR1 as SGHTA and CDR2 as FQGTGA. This CDR3 is 13 amino acids long.

CDR3 residues: CATSDQGLGTDTQYF. The CDR3 nucleotides are TGTGCCACCAGTGATCAGGGATTGGGCACAGATACGCAGTATTTT. The rearrangement links TRBV24-1 to TRBJ2-3; TRBD1 might be the D (5 bases). The CDR3 runs 15 residues. Trimming cost V 3 bases and J 1 base, with 10 bases left between them. Germline V gene lookup returns CDR1 KGHDR and CDR2 SFDVKD.

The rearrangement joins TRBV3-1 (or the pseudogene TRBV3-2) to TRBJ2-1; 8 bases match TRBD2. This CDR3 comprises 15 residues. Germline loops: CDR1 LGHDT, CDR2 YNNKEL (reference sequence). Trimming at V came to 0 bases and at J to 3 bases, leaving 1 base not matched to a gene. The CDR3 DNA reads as TGTGCCAGCAGCCAAGAACTAGCGGTCTACAATGAGCAGTTCTTC. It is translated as CASSQELAVYNEQFF.

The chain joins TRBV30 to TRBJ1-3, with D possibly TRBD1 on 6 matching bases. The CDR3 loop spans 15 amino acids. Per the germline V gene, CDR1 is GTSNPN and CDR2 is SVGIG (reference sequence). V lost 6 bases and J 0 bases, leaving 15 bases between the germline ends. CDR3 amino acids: CACEDGQISGNTIYF. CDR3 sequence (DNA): TGTGCCTGTGAAGATGGACAGATCTCTGGAAACACCATATATTTT. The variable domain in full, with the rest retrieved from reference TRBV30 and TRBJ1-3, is SQTIHQWPATLVQPVGSPLSLECTVEGTSNPNLYWYRQAAGRGLQLLFYSVGIGQISSEVPQNLSASRPQDRQFILSSKKLLLSDSGFYLCACEDGQISGNTIYFGEGSWLTVV.

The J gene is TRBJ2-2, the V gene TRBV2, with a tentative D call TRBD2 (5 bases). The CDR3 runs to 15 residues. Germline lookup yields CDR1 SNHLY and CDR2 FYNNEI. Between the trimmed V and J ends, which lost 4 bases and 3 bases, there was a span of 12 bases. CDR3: CASSGGSGYTGELFF. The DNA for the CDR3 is TGTGCCAGCAGTGGAGGGAGTGGATACACCGGGGAGCTGTTTTTT.

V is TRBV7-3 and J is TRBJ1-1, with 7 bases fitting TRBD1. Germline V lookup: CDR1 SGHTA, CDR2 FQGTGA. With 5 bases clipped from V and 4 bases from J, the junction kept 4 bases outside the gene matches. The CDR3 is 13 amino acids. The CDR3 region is CASSRQGGTEAFF. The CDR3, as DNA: TGTGCCAGCAGCCGACAGGGTGGCACTGAAGCTTTCTTT. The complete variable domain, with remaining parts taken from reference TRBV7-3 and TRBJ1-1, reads GAGVSQTPSNKVTEKGKYVELRCDPISGHTALYWYRQSLGQGPEFLIYFQGTGAADDSGLPNDRFFAVRPEGSVSTLKIQRTERGDSAVYLCASSRQGGTEAFFGQGTRLTVV.

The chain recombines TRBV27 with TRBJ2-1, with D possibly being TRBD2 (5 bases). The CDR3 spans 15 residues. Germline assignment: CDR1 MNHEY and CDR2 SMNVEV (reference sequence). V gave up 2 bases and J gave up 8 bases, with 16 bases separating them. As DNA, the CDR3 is TGTGCCAGCAGTTTAAACGGACTGGCCTTGGATGAGCAGTTCTTC. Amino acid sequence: CASSLNGLALDEQFF.

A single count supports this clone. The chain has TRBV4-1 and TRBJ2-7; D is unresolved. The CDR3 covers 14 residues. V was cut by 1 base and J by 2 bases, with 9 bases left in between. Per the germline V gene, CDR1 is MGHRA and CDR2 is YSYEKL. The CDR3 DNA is TGCGCCAGCAGCCAAGTTGATGGGCCCTACGAGCAGTACTTC. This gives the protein CASSQVDGPYEQYF.